This record covers a single T cell receptor (beta chain). Antigen unknown. The repertoire was sequenced with immunoSEQ multiplex PCR; TCRdb's copy has only in-frame clones and lacks some. The sample carries 180,000 or so clones, less than 95% recorded once. This sample was taken from a study of T cell responses to AZD1222 COVID-19 vaccine. Between the trimmed V and J ends, which lost 2 bases and 2 bases, there was a span of 10 bases. The CDR3 runs 15 residues. Germline V gene lookup returns CDR1 SNHLY and CDR2 FYNNEI. Regarding the study as a whole: Two doses of AZD1222 preceded a rise in Spike-specific TCR breadth and depth.

This sample comprised peripheral blood, obtained on day 0 of AZD1222 vaccination. This chain connects TRBV2 to TRBJ1-5; D is unclear. The receptor comes from an adult in good health. The CDR3 nucleotides read TGTGCCAGCAGTGAATTCGTGTCAGGCAATCAGCCCCAGCATTTT. This sequence encodes CASSEFVSGNQPQHF.